This T cell receptor beta chain was observed in a study of T-cell memory formation after mild COVID-19. Study-level information: TCR clustering was largely donor specific.

It was 5'RACE with constant-segment primers that produced the TCR alpha and TCR beta cDNA libraries, which carried sample barcodes and UMIs. Each CDR3 protein gets one entry after TCRdb re-called the 5' RACE reads with MiXCR. The data contain around 340,000 distinct CDR3 sequences, over 13% of them singletons. This clonotype was counted many times. Sequencing was performed on PBMCs or a T cell subset sorted from them (not recorded which). This TCR came from a man younger than 30 who had mild COVID-19 (a few samples of this study predate the infection). Cell type and time point are not known.

The CDR3: CASSRRSGGYTF. The DNA for the CDR3 is TGCGCCAGCAGCCGCCGATCTGGAGGCTACACCTTC. The chain combines TRBV4-3 with TRBJ1-2; no clear D gene. Germline V gene sequence: CDR1 LGHNA, CDR2 YSLEER. This CDR3 contains 12 residues. V was cut by 4 bases and J by 8 bases, with 11 bases left in between.